The clone carrying this T cell receptor (beta chain) was counted between two and nine times. The germline CDR1 and CDR2 sequences are MNHEY and SMNVEV (reference sequence). J lost 7 bases, V lost 7 bases, and 13 bases had no gene match. The CDR3 contains 15 residues. MiXCR was used by TCRdb to re-call the PCR reads. Here the sample spans 13,000 or so clones, 26% being singletons. The sample belongs to a study of metastatic and nonmetastatic thyroid tumors. Thyroid surgery took place with no prior treatment in any patient. Sequencing used tumor tissue. The clonotype was recovered from a female donor with papillary thyroid cancer or a benign thyroid nodule (not recorded which). Some clones in this sample may be carry-over from other donors' samples. V gene TRBV27 combines with J gene TRBJ2-1; TRBD1 matches 7 bases. The CDR3 protein is CASTRGQATINEQFF. CDR3 coding DNA: TGTGCCAGCACTAGGGGGCAGGCAACTATAAATGAGCAGTTCTTC.